This T cell receptor beta chain came from a study of vaccination and CD4 T cells after COVID-19. The CDR3 runs 14 residues. V shed 6 bases, J shed 9 bases, and the junction held 11 bases outside the gene matches. The germline gives CDR1 MDHEN, CDR2 SYDVKM. An Oncomine TCR Beta short-read assay was used to sequence the DNA from cultured CD4+ T cells. TCRdb re-called the PCR reads through MiXCR, storing one row per CDR3 protein. The sample contains around 21,000 distinct CDR3 sequences, under 70% of which appear only once. The treatment was: roughly nine-day PBMC culture with coronavirus spike peptide pools or control peptides (ViraFEST assay). Positive PCR results dated from March to December 2020, before the US Alpha, Beta and Delta variants. Turning to this clonotype: Its cognate antigen is unknown.

Sequences were obtained from CD4+ T cells from blood, cultured in vitro. This sequence was found in a human donor who had recovered from COVID-19. V usage is TRBV28 and J usage is TRBJ2-1; 7 bases align to TRBD2. The CDR3: CASSLAGPGGEQFF. The DNA for the CDR3 is TGTGCCAGCAGCCTGGCGGGCCCGGGGGGTGAGCAGTTCTTC.